This T cell receptor beta chain was captured in a study of T cell responses to AZD1222 COVID-19 vaccine. Across the whole study: Analyses pooled second doses at about 4 or about 12 weeks. Whole-study findings and limits: Within unmutated variant regions lay the reported targets of nearly half of spike-specific TCRs. Vaccination with two AZD1222 doses was followed by a rise in Spike-specific TCR breadth and depth.

Germline V gene sequence: CDR1 SGHRS, CDR2 YFSETQ. This CDR3 region has 14 residues. V was clipped by 4 bases and J by 1 base, with 9 bases between them. The method was immunoSEQ multiplex PCR; TCRdb's version includes in-frame clones alone and lacks a portion of them. The sample holds some 160,000 clones, around 90% seen once. In regard to this clone: Its antigen is as yet unknown.

The sequence was obtained from an adult in good health. This chain joins TRBV5-1 and TRBJ1-5; D remains ambiguous. The specimen comprised peripheral blood, sampled on day 0 of AZD1222 vaccination. The CDR3 DNA sequence: TGCGCCAGCAGCCCGTCGGGAAGCAATCAGCCCCAGCATTTT. Its translation: CASSPSGSNQPQHF.